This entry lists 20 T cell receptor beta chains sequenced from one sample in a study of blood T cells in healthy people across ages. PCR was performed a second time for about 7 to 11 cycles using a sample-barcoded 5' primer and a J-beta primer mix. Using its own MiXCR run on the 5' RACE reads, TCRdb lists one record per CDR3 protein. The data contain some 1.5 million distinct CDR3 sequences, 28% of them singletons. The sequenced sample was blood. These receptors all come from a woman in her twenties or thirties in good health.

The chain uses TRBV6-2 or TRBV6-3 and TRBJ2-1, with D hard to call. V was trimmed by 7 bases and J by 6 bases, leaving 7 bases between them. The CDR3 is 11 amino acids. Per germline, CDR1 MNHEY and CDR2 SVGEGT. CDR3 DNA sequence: TGTGCCAGCACGTCGGCCAATGAGCAGTTCTTC. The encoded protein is CASTSANEQFF.

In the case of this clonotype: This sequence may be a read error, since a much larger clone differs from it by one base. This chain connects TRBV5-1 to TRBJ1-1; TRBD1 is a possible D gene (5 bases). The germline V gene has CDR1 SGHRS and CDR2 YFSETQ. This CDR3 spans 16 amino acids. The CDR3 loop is CVSSLDRAARDTEAFF. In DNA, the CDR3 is TGCGTCAGCAGCTTGGATCGAGCGGCCAGGGACACTGAAGCTTTCTTT.

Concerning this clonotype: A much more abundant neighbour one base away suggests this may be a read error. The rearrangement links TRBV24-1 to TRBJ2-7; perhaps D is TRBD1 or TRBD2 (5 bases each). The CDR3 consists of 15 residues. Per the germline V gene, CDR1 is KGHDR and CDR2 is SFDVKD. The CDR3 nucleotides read TGTGCCACCAGTGACGGGGTTGGACATCCTTACGAGCAGTGCTTC. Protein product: CATSDGVGHPYEQCF.

The CDR3 reads CASSHRGRDTEAFF. Written as DNA, the CDR3 is TGTGCCAGCAGTCACAGGGGACGGGACACTGAAGCTTTCTTT. This sequence joins TRBV6-5 and TRBJ1-1; TRBD1 matches at 7 bases. With 5 bases clipped from V and 3 bases from J, the junction kept 6 bases outside the gene matches. The germline CDR1 and CDR2 sequences are MNHEY and SVGAGI. The CDR3 extends over 14 amino acids.

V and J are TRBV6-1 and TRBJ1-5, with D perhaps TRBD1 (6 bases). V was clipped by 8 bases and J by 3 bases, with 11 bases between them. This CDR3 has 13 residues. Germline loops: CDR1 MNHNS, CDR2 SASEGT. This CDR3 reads CASRDNTNQPQHF. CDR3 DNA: TGTGCCAGCCGGGACAATACCAATCAGCCCCAGCATTTT.

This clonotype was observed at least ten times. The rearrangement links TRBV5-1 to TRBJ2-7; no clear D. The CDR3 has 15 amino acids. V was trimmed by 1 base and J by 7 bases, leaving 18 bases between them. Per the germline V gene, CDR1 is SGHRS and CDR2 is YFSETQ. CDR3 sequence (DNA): TGCGCCAGCAGCTTGTATGGGTCCTACCCTACAGAGCAGTACTTC. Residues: CASSLYGSYPTEQYF.

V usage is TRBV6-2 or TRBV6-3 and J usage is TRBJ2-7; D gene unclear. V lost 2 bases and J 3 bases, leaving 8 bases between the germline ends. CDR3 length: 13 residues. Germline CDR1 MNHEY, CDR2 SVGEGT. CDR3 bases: TGTGCCAGCAGTTACGAACAGAACTACGAGCAGTACTTC. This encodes CASSYEQNYEQYF.

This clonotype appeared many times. This CDR3 is CASSYGLAERTQYF. Written as DNA, the CDR3 is TGTGCCAGCAGCTATGGACTAGCTGAAAGGACCCAGTACTTC. The chain couples TRBV7-2 to TRBJ2-5, with 8 bases fitting TRBD2. CDR3 length equals 14 residues. The germline V gene encodes CDR1 SGHTA and CDR2 FQGNSA. V gave up 4 bases and J gave up 7 bases; unmatched junction bases: 8.

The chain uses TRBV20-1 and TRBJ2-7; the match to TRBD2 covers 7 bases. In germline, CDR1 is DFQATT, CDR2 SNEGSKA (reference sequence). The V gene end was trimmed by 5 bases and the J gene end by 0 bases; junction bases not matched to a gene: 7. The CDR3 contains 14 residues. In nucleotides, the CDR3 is TGCAGTGCTCCAATAAGCGGGACCTCCTACGAGCAGTACTTC. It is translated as CSAPISGTSYEQYF.

The CDR3 DNA follows: TGTGCCAGCGGGACACTCGGAGATACGCAGTATTTT. This gives the protein CASGTLGDTQYF. The V call is TRBV2, the J call TRBJ2-3; perhaps TRBD1 as D (6 bases). The germline gives CDR1 SNHLY, CDR2 FYNNEI. Trimming removed 8 bases from V and 5 bases from J, with 11 bases in between. The CDR3 sequence is 12 residues long.

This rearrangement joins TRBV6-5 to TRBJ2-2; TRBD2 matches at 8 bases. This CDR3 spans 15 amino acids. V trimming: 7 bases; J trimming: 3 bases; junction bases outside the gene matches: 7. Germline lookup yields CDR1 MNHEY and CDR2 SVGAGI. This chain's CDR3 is CASTTRRGDTGELFF. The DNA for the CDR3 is TGTGCCAGCACCACCAGGCGGGGGGACACCGGGGAGCTGTTTTTT.

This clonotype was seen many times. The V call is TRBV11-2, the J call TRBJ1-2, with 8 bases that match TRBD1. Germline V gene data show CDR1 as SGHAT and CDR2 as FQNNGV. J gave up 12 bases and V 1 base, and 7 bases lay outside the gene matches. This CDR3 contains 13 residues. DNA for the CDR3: TGTGCCAGCAGCTTAGGGAGGACAGGGACTGACACCTTC. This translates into CASSLGRTGTDTF.

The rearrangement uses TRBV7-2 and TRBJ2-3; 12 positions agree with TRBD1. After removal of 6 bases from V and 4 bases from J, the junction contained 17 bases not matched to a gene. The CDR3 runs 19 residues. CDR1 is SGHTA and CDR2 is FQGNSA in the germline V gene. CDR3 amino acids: CASRTWLTRDRGHSDTQYF. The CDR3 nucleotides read TGTGCCAGCAGGACCTGGCTAACACGGGACAGGGGGCATTCAGATACGCAGTATTTT.

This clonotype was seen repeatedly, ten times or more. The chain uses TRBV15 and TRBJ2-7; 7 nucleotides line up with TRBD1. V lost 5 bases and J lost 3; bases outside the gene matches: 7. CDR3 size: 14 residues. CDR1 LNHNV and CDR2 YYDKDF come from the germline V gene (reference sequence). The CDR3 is CATSRMGQLYEQYF. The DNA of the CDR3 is TGTGCCACCAGCCGGATGGGACAGCTCTACGAGCAGTACTTC.

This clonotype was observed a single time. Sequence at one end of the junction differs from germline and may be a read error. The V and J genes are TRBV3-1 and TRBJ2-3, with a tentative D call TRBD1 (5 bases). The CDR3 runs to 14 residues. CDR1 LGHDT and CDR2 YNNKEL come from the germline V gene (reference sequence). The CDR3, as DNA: TGTGCCAGCAGCCAATCTGACCCCACAGGTACGCAGTATTTT. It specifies CASSQSDPTGTQYF.

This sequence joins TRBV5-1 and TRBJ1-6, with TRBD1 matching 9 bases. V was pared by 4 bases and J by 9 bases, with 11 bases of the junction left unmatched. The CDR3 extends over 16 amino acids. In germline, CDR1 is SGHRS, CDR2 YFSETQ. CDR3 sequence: CASSDPGQGSVSPLHF. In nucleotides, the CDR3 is TGCGCCAGCAGCGACCCGGGACAGGGATCGGTTTCACCCCTCCACTTT.

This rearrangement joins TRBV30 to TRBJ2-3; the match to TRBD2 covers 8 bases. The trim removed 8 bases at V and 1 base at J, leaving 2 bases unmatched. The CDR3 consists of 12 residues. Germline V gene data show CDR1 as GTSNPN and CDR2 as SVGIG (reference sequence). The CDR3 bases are TGTGCCGTGACTAGCGGCACAGATACGCAGTATTTT. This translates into CAVTSGTDTQYF.

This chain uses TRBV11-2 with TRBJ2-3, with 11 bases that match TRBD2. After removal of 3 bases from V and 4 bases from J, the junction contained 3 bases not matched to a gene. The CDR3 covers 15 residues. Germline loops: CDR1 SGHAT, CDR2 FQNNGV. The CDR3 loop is CASSLTSGNADTQYF. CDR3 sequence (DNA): TGTGCCAGCAGCTTGACTAGCGGGAATGCAGATACGCAGTATTTT.

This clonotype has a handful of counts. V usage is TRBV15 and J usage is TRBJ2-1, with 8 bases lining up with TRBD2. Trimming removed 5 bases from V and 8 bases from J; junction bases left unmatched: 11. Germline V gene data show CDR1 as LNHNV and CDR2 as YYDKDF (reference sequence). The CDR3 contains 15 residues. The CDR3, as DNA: TGTGCCACCAGCGGCGTAGCGGGATTGTCCCATGAGCAGTTCTTC. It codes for CATSGVAGLSHEQFF.

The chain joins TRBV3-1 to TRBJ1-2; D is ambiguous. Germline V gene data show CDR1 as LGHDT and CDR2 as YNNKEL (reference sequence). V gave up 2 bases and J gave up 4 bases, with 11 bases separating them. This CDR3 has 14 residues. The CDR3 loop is CASSQNPGVYGYTF. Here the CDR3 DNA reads TGTGCCAGCAGCCAAAACCCCGGGGTCTATGGCTACACCTTC.